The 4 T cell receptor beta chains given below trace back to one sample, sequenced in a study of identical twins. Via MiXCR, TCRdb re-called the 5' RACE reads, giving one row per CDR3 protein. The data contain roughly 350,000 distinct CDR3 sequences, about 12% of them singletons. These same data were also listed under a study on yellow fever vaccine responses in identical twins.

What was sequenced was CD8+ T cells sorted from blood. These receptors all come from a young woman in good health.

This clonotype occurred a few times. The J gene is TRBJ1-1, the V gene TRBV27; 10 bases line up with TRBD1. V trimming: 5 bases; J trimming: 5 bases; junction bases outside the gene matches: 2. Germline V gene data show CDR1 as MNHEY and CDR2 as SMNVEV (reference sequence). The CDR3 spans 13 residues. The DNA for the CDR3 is TGTGCCAGCAGTGACAGGGGGCTTACTGAAGCTTTCTTT. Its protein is CASSDRGLTEAFF.

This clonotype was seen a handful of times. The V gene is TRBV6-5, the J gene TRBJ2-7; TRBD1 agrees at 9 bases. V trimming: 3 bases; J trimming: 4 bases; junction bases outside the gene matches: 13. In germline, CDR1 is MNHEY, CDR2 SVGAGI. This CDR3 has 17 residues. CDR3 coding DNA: TGTGCCAGCAGTTATAGGCTGGTGGGACAGGGAGGGTACGAGCAGTACGTC. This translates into CASSYRLVGQGGYEQYV.

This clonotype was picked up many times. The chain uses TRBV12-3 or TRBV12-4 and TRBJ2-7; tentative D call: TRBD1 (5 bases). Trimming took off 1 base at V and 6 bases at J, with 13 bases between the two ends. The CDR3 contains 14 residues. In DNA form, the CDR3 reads TGTGCCAGCAGTTTAGGGGGCCGATGGAGCGAGCAGTACGTC. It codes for CASSLGGRWSEQYV.

This chain's CDR3 is CSVDGQGGLTDTQYF. The CDR3 coding sequence is TGCAGCGTTGATGGGCAGGGAGGTCTCACAGATACGCAGTATTTT. This chain uses TRBV29-1 with TRBJ2-3, with D possibly being TRBD2 (6 bases). Germline CDR1 is SQVTM and CDR2 is ANQGSEA. This CDR3 contains 15 residues. V lost 3 bases and J 2 bases, leaving 15 bases between the germline ends.